The clone carrying this T cell receptor beta chain was picked up a small number of times. Its specificity is unknown. Sequencing of cultured CD4+ T cell DNA used the Oncomine TCR Beta short-read assay. Via MiXCR, TCRdb re-called the PCR reads, giving one row per CDR3 protein. Of 25,000 or so distinct CDR3 sequences in the sample, roughly a third were seen once. Time point: late sampling 161 to 241 days after vaccination in a few convalescent patients. Treatment meaning: 10-day PBMC culture with coronavirus spike peptide pools or control peptides (ViraFEST assay). This sample is drawn from a study of vaccination and CD4 T cells after COVID-19. The V end lost 6 bases, the J end lost 0 bases, and 18 bases lay between the germline ends. CDR3 length: 17 residues. Germline CDR1 MNHNS, CDR2 SASEGT.

The specimen comprised CD4+ T cells from blood, cultured in vitro, sampled about 7 months after SARS-CoV-2 vaccination. The receptor was derived from a human donor who had recovered from COVID-19. The J gene is TRBJ2-1, the V gene TRBV6-1, with D maybe TRBD2 (5 bases). The chain's CDR3 is CASRANNRAGSYNEQFF. The CDR3 region has the DNA TGTGCCAGCAGGGCTAATAATAGGGCGGGCTCCTACAATGAGCAGTTCTTC.